The rows below give T cell receptor beta chains drawn from one sample of a study of cytomegalovirus exposure and HLA in healthy donors. The data were produced by immunoSEQ multiplex PCR, yet TCRdb's version contains in-frame clones alone and is incomplete. The repertoire consists of over 110,000 clones, with roughly 83% occurring once and the leading ten covering around 3.1%. Sequencing was carried out using PBMCs. The receptors stem from a female donor in good health and CMV-seronegative. Each CDR3 is given with its conserved first and last residue. The order of the fields is V gene, clone size, D gene, CDR3 length, J gene, CDR3 DNA, CDR3 protein. D genes are given only for firm matches. Rows give clone size only sometimes, using once, few, many, or a class for an expanded clone.

V: TRBV2; size: few; D: .; length: 15; J: TRBJ1-3; DNA: TGTGCCAGCTCGTGGGGGAGGGCGGCTGGAAACACCATATATTTT; CDR3: CASSWGRAAGNTIYF
V: TRBV6-6; size: .; D: TRBD1; length: 14; J: TRBJ1-1; DNA: TGTGCCAGCAGTTCATTGAGGGACAGATATAGCGCTTTCTTT; CDR3: CASSSLRDRYSAFF
V: TRBV6-5; size: .; D: .; length: 13; J: TRBJ1-1; DNA: TGTGCCAGCCATGACAGCATGAACACTGAAGCTTTCTTT; CDR3: CASHDSMNTEAFF
V: TRBV7-7; size: once; D: .; length: 14; J: TRBJ1-2; DNA: TGTGCTAGCCAGGGGAGAACAGGGTATTGTGGCTACACCTTC; CDR3: CASQGRTGYCGYTF
V: TRBV7-7; size: .; D: .; length: 13; J: TRBJ1-1; DNA: TGTGCTATTGCGGGGAATTTGAACACTGAAGCTTTCTTT; CDR3: CAIAGNLNTEAFF
V: TRBV4-3; size: .; D: TRBD2; length: 19; J: TRBJ2-7; DNA: TGCGCCAGCAGCCAAGATCGAGGGACTAGCGGGAGTGCTTACCACGAGCAGTACTTC; CDR3: CASSQDRGTSGSAYHEQYF
V: TRBV5-4; size: .; D: TRBD1; length: 15; J: TRBJ1-1; DNA: TGTGCCAGCAGCTTAGGGACAGGGGGCAACACTGAAGCTTTCTTT; CDR3: CASSLGTGGNTEAFF
V: TRBV18; size: .; D: TRBD1; length: 13; J: TRBJ1-2; DNA: TGTGCCAGCTCACGGGGACAGGGGAATGGCTACACCTTC; CDR3: CASSRGQGNGYTF
V: TRBV28; size: .; D: .; length: 14; J: TRBJ2-7; DNA: TGTGCCAGCAAGGGGAGGTTTTTAGGTTACGAGCAGTACTTC; CDR3: CASKGRFLGYEQYF
V: TRBV7-2; size: .; D: TRBD1; length: 14; J: TRBJ1-5; DNA: TGTGCCAGCAGCTCGCAGACAGGGGATCAGCCCCAGCATTTT; CDR3: CASSSQTGDQPQHF
V: TRBV5-1; size: once; D: TRBD2; length: 18; J: TRBJ2-1; DNA: TGCGCCAGCACCCTCCAGCTGGCGGGGGGCGAGGTTTACAATGAGCAGTTCTTC; CDR3: CASTLQLAGGEVYNEQFF
V: TRBV7-6; size: .; D: .; length: 13; J: TRBJ2-2; DNA: TGTGCCAGCAGCGCCGCCCGAGTCGGGGAGCTGTTTTTT; CDR3: CASSAARVGELFF